Below, 21 T cell receptor beta chains from the same sample are listed, as sequenced in a study of blood T cell dynamics during melanoma immunotherapy. Study conclusions and caveats: Among sorted CD8+ subsets, immune-effector cells had the highest clonality and cell-free DNA similarity.

Clones were read by immunoSEQ multiplex PCR, and TCRdb kept only the in-frame ones, dropping some. The repertoire holds 500 to 550 clones, with around 77% as singletons. Their target antigens are unknown. Time point reported: pre-treatment baseline. TIE cells were CD3+ CD4- CD8+ CD45RA- CD45RO-high CD27- CCR7- memory T cells. The starting material was CD8+ T cells from blood, obtained from a patient treated with checkpoint blockade. The receptors originated from a human donor with melanoma.

This clone was observed a few times. J is TRBJ2-1 and V is TRBV5-8; 7 nucleotides align to TRBD1. V lost 7 bases to trimming and J lost 5 bases; unmatched junction nucleotides: 9. CDR1 is SGHTS and CDR2 is YDEGEE in the germline V gene. The length of the CDR3 is 14 residues. CDR3 coding DNA: TGTGCCAGCTCGCCGGGACAGTCAAACAATGAGCAGTTCTTC. This translates into CASSPGQSNNEQFF.

The V and J genes are TRBV15 and TRBJ2-1; D is unresolved. The germline gives CDR1 LNHNV, CDR2 YYDKDF (reference sequence). Trimming stripped 5 bases from V and 5 bases from J, with 7 bases between. The CDR3 consists of 12 residues. CDR3 coding DNA: TGTGCCACCAGCCCAGACGACAATGAGCAGTTCTTC. It codes for CATSPDDNEQFF.

This clone was detected only a few times. The gene calls are TRBV9 and TRBJ2-2, with D hard to call. The CDR3 length is 12 residues. CDR1 is SGDLS and CDR2 is YYNGEE in the germline V gene. V shed 3 bases and J shed 2 bases, with 2 bases lying between them. The CDR3 is CASSANTGELFF. The CDR3 coding sequence is TGTGCCAGCAGCGCCAACACCGGGGAGCTGTTTTTT.

V usage is TRBV5-5 and J usage is TRBJ2-1; 8 bases are a match to TRBD2. Per germline, CDR1 SGHKS and CDR2 YYEKEE (reference sequence). The CDR3 is made up of 14 amino acids. With V trimmed by 3 bases and J by 8 bases, 7 bases remained unmatched. CDR3 in amino acids: CASSWLAGRDEQFF. The DNA of the CDR3 is TGTGCCAGCAGCTGGCTAGCGGGTCGGGATGAGCAGTTCTTC.

The chain joins TRBV6-1 to TRBJ1-1, with D perhaps matching TRBD1 (5 bases). Germline loops: CDR1 MNHNS, CDR2 SASEGT. The CDR3 runs to 16 residues. Trimming stripped 0 bases from V and 8 bases from J, with 19 bases between. CDR3 coding DNA: TGTGCCAGCAGTGAAGCCCAGGGTCGGGATCGGGCCGAAGCTTTCTTT. As protein: CASSEAQGRDRAEAFF.

In its sample, this clone was seen once. This sequence joins TRBV27 and TRBJ2-2; D gene ambiguous. Between the trimmed V and J ends, which lost 5 bases and 0 bases, there was a span of 4 bases. Germline V gene sequence: CDR1 MNHEY, CDR2 SMNVEV (reference sequence). This CDR3 comprises 13 residues. In DNA form, the CDR3 reads TGTGCCAGCAGTAAAGCGAACACCGGGGAGCTGTTTTTT. As protein: CASSKANTGELFF.

This clone appeared a single time. V and J are TRBV30 and TRBJ1-5, with 7 bases identical to TRBD1. The CDR3 totals 15 residues. V was pared by 1 base and J by 4 bases, with 7 bases of the junction left unmatched. Per the germline V gene, CDR1 is GTSNPN and CDR2 is SVGIG (reference sequence). The CDR3 nucleotides are TGTGCCTGGAGTGGACAGGGAGGGCTGAATCAGCCCCAGCATTTT. Encoded protein: CAWSGQGGLNQPQHF.

J is TRBJ2-7 and V is TRBV5-4, with TRBD1 as a possible D gene (5 bases). V was trimmed by 0 bases and J by 6 bases, leaving 16 bases between them. The CDR3 totals 15 residues. The germline CDR1 and CDR2 sequences are SGHNT and YYREEE (reference sequence). CDR3 amino acids: CASSLGAGPRSEQYF. The CDR3 DNA sequence: TGTGCCAGCAGCTTGGGGGCAGGGCCGAGGAGCGAGCAGTACTTC.

The chain employs TRBV5-4 and TRBJ2-1; D remains ambiguous. Trimming stripped 1 base from V and 8 bases from J, with 16 bases between. The CDR3 sequence is 15 residues long. CDR1 is SGHNT and CDR2 is YYREEE in the germline V gene (reference sequence). The CDR3: CASSLPDTSVYEQFF. The CDR3 DNA sequence: TGTGCCAGCAGCTTGCCAGATACGTCTGTCTATGAGCAGTTCTTC.

This chain links TRBV6-5 with TRBJ1-2; D is unclear. Germline assignment: CDR1 MNHEY and CDR2 SVGAGI. Between the trimmed V and J ends, which lost 4 bases and 4 bases, there was a span of 10 bases. CDR3 size: 13 residues. For the CDR3, the DNA is TGTGCCAGCAGTTTGGGAGGGTTCTATGGCTACACCTTC. It translates to CASSLGGFYGYTF.

The genes are TRBV7-4 and TRBJ2-5; 7 nucleotides agree with TRBD1. After removal of 0 bases from V and 1 base from J, the junction contained 8 bases not matched to a gene. In germline, CDR1 is SGHVT, CDR2 SQSDAQ. The CDR3 extends over 17 amino acids. The DNA of the CDR3 is TGTGCCAGCAGCTTAGCGCTAAAGGACAGGACCCAAGAGACCCAGTACTTC. The encoded protein is CASSLALKDRTQETQYF.

There are a few counts of this clone. This chain links TRBV2 with TRBJ1-4; possible D gene TRBD1, 5 bases. V dropped 2 bases and J dropped 3 bases, with 16 bases sitting between them. The CDR3 is made up of 17 amino acids. Germline V gives CDR1 SNHLY, CDR2 FYNNEI. CDR3 nucleotide sequence: TGTGCCAGCAGTGAAATTGACCGGAGGGACGCTAATGAAAAACTGTTTTTT. It is translated as CASSEIDRRDANEKLFF.

This clone was recorded only once. The chain combines TRBV9 with TRBJ2-1, with 8 bases fitting TRBD2. The CDR3 covers 14 residues. Trimming at V came to 3 bases and at J to 6 bases, leaving 5 bases not matched to a gene. CDR1 and CDR2 from the germline V gene are SGDLS and YYNGEE. CDR3 bases: TGTGCCAGCAGCGCGGGGGGGTTGAGCAATGAGCAGTTCTTC. Encoded protein: CASSAGGLSNEQFF.

As regards this clone: One end of the junction varies from germline; a read error may be responsible. The J gene is TRBJ2-5, the V gene TRBV15; 8 bases fit TRBD1. Germline CDR1 LNHNV, CDR2 YYDKDF (reference sequence). This CDR3 has 15 residues. The CDR3 nucleotides are TGTGCCACCAGAAGAGTGCCAGGGGGCCGGGAGACCCAGTACTTC. Translation gives CATRRVPGGRETQYF.

J is TRBJ1-1 and V is TRBV9; no clear D gene. The CDR3 contains 13 residues. V was clipped by 0 bases and J by 7 bases, with 10 bases between them. Germline V CDR1 and CDR2: SGDLS, YYNGEE. The chain's CDR3 is CASSVGGTGEAFF. CDR3 sequence (DNA): TGTGCCAGCAGCGTAGGAGGTACGGGTGAAGCTTTCTTT.

The V gene is TRBV4-1, the J gene TRBJ2-7; 10 bases match TRBD1. Germline V gene sequence: CDR1 MGHRA, CDR2 YSYEKL. The CDR3 extends over 15 amino acids. V gave up 3 bases and J gave up 5 bases; unmatched junction bases: 7. CDR3 nucleotide sequence: TGCGCCAGCAGCCACCCGGGACAGGGGTATGACGAGCAGTACTTC. Translated, it gives CASSHPGQGYDEQYF.

This clone appeared once. The chain combines TRBV4-3 with TRBJ2-3, with 8 bases fitting TRBD2. The CDR3 contains 15 residues. Germline V gene sequence: CDR1 LGHNA, CDR2 YSLEER. Losses at the gene ends were 3 bases for V and 2 bases for J; bases not matched to a gene: 4. This CDR3 is CASSHGLAHTDTQYF. The CDR3 nucleotides are TGCGCCAGCAGCCACGGACTAGCCCACACAGATACGCAGTATTTT.

The V and J genes are TRBV5-1 and TRBJ2-5; D may correspond to TRBD1 or TRBD2 (5 bases each). CDR3 length: 15 residues. CDR1 is SGHRS, CDR2 YFSETQ, per germline. The V end was cut by 0 bases, the J end by 3 bases, with 12 bases between. CDR3 in DNA: TGCGCCAGCAGCTTGGGGGGCGGGCCCGAAGAGACCCAGTACTTC. Protein product: CASSLGGGPEETQYF.

The chain links TRBV2 to TRBJ2-1, with 11 bases lining up with TRBD2. This CDR3 is built from 17 residues. V trimming: 4 bases; J trimming: 4 bases; junction bases outside the gene matches: 9. Germline V gene data show CDR1 as SNHLY and CDR2 as FYNNEI. The CDR3 spells CASSGILAGADYNEQFF. DNA for the CDR3: TGTGCCAGCAGTGGCATACTAGCGGGAGCGGATTACAATGAGCAGTTCTTC.

This chain links TRBV18 with TRBJ2-7, with TRBD1 as a possible D gene (5 bases). The CDR3 runs 15 residues. V was cut by 0 bases and J by 3 bases, with 12 bases left in between. CDR1 is KGHSH, CDR2 LQKENI, per germline. DNA of the CDR3: TGTGCCAGCTCACCACCCCAGGGCAGGGACTACGAGCAGTACTTC. Protein sequence: CASSPPQGRDYEQYF.

The chain has TRBV28 and TRBJ2-2; perhaps TRBD2 as D (5 bases). The V gene's germline CDR1 is MDHEN and CDR2 SYDVKM. The CDR3 has 15 residues. The V gene lost 5 bases and the J gene lost 5 bases, with 15 bases spanning the gap. CDR3 residues: CASSSRHSGTGELFF. CDR3 coding DNA: TGTGCCAGCAGTAGCCGGCATTCGGGGACCGGGGAGCTGTTTTTT.